This TCR beta chain was retrieved from a study of blood T cell repertoires in COVID-19. The CDR3 runs to 15 residues. The V end was cut by 1 base, the J end by 4 bases, with 10 bases between. The V gene's germline CDR1 is KGHSH and CDR2 LQKENI. Original handling: Nucleated cell counts were estimated from reference gene primer amplification. The method was immunoSEQ multiplex PCR; TCRdb's version includes in-frame clones alone and lacks a portion of them. V and J calls and clone size are those listed in that table; D and trimming were worked out from the DNA. Of 350,000 to 400,000 clones listed, more than 80% are singletons.

The chain recombines TRBV18 with TRBJ2-2, with D uncertain. This sequence originates from a woman between 25 and 40 years old with COVID-19, enrolled during active disease. The sample taken for sequencing was peripheral blood. CDR3 protein: CASSPLQDSTGELFF. For the CDR3, the DNA is TGTGCCAGCTCACCACTGCAGGATAGCACCGGGGAGCTGTTTTTT.